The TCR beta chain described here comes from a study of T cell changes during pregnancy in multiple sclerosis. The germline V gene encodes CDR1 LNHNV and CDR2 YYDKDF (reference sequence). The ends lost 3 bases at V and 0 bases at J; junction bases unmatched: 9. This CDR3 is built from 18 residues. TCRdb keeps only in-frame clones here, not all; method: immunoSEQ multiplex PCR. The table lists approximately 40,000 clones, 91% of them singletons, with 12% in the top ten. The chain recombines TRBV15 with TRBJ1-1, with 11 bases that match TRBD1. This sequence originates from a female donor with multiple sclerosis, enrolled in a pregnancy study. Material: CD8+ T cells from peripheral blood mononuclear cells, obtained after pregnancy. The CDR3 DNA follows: TGTGCCACCAGCAGGGACCGGACAGGGGGCGGGATGAACACTGAAGCTTTCTTT. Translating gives CATSRDRTGGGMNTEAFF.